This T cell receptor beta chain was documented in a study of T cell responses to AZD1222 COVID-19 vaccine listed by TCRdb under 2021. Regarding the research as a whole: AZD1222 recipients whose second dose came at about 4 weeks and those whose second dose came at about 12 weeks were combined into one group, since spike-specific TCR depth and breadth did not differ between the two schedules. TCR sequencing covered over 230 trial participants: roughly 200 given two doses of AZD1222 and 26 given two doses of MenACWY control vaccine. Trial participants were enrolled into age subgroups of 18-55, 56-69 and 70-plus years, which contained roughly 140, 27 and 60 TCR-sequenced participants, respectively.

What the work shows at the level of the full study, not this receptor alone: Vaccine-associated CD4 TCRs spanned the whole spike protein, with dominant responses in regions 160-218 and 743-854. A significant rise in spike-specific TCR breadth and depth was observed after two AZD1222 doses relative to day 0 and relative to MenACWY recipients. The 56-69-year group was small, and its depth increase did not reach significance, likely because of low power. Nearly half of unique spike-specific TCRs reportedly recognized epitopes outside regions mutated in the B.1.351 and B.1.1.7 variants. Most participants were white British and females outnumbered males, and the authors suggested that clonal diversity may have been underestimated. Conclusions about previously exposed vaccinees are limited because only six or seven AZD1222 recipients were SARS-CoV-2 seropositive at baseline. Because no day 14 peak-response samples were available, the repertoires could be characterized only after the peak T cell response.

CDR1 and CDR2 were assigned from the germline V gene (reference sequence) as LNHNV and YYDKDF. Compared with germline, V lacks 1 base and J lacks 8 bases; bases without a gene match: 7. The CDR3 holds 15 amino acids from the cysteine to the phenylalanine. The sequence is cut down to CDR3 DNA, 45 bases in frame from base 1. Turning to this clone: Its antigen specificity is not known. Nothing much larger sits one base from this clone, and base qualities are not available.

The CDR3 regions of human TCRbeta chains were analyzed by immunosequencing. As for how the authors treated the data: TCRs in the repertoires were compared against a reference library of SARS-CoV-2-specific TCRs that had been generated with the MIRA antigen-specificity platform. Breadth was defined as the fraction of unique TCRs that were SARS-CoV-2-associated, and depth was defined as the fraction of total T cells that were SARS-CoV-2-associated. Using the MIRA data, each spike-specific TCR was assigned both to the spike region to which the TCR was reactive and to a CD4 or CD8 class. Log10-transformed breadth and depth values were compared by one-way ANOVA with Sidak's multiple comparisons tests. Sourced from immuneACCESS, this table was stored by TCRdb with only in-frame sequences that have V and J called. A share of the clones is absent; for the studies checked, an unresolved V gene accounts for under half, and the remainder has no known explanation. V and J calls and clone size are as listed in that table; D and trimming were resolved from the DNA. For this sample there are approximately 150,000 clones; roughly 89% appear just once. 1.5% to 2% of the sample is in the top ten clones.

What this sample's time point label stands for: baseline before first vaccination. The vaccinee samples were drawn from two UK trials, COV001 and COV002, one of which was a single-blind randomized controlled phase 2/3 trial testing AZD1222 (ChAdOx1 nCoV-19) in healthy adults. Trial participant PBMC samples were collected at day 0 and day 28 after the second dose for TCRbeta chain sequencing. The receptor was isolated from an adult in good health. The rearrangement combines TRBV15 with TRBJ1-4; a stretch of 7 junction bases matches TRBD1. The sample consisted of peripheral blood, taken on day 0 of AZD1222 vaccination. The sequenced DNA is TGTGCCACCAGCAGAGCAACCGGGACAGTAGAAAAACTGTTTTTT. It codes for CATSRATGTVEKLFF.